These 27 T cell receptor beta chains came from one sample sequenced in a study of T cells in Graves' hyperthyroidism and ophthalmopathy. What was amplified from RNA transcripts were TCR beta CDR3 regions. When the TCR CDR3 underwent first-round RT-PCR, the HTBI primer set was used. TCRdb itself ran the multiplex PCR reads through MiXCR, one entry per CDR3 protein. Of 300,000 to 400,000 distinct CDR3 sequences in the sample, roughly 13% are singletons; the top ten hold around 9.2%. The sequenced sample consisted of blood. The receptors here all came from a woman aged 18-29 years with Graves' hyperthyroidism.

This clonotype has a count of ten or more. J is TRBJ2-1 and V is TRBV20-1, with 11 bases lining up with TRBD2. The CDR3 runs 12 residues. V lost 7 bases, J lost 8 bases, and 4 bases stayed unmatched. Germline-derived CDR1 and CDR2 are DFQATT and SNEGSKA (reference sequence). CDR3 in amino acids: CSVAGGPYEQFF. DNA of the CDR3: TGCAGTGTAGCGGGAGGGCCATATGAGCAGTTCTTC.

This clonotype was recorded many times. CDR3 in DNA: TGTGCCACAAAGGGGGCTGGACCTACCTACGAGCAGTACTTC. Translated, it gives CATKGAGPTYEQYF. V and J are TRBV2 and TRBJ2-7, with TRBD1 matching 7 bases. The junction had 11 bases not matched to a gene; V was cut back by 10 bases and J by 2 bases. CDR1 and CDR2 (germline): SNHLY, FYNNEI. The CDR3 is 14 residues long.

The sample holds many counts of this clonotype. The chain is built from TRBV3-1 and TRBJ1-6, with D possibly being TRBD1 (5 bases). This CDR3 has 17 amino acids. Germline V gene sequence: CDR1 LGHDT, CDR2 YNNKEL (reference sequence). V lost 4 bases and J lost 1, with 14 bases in between. CDR3: CASSRGARGSYNSPLHF. As DNA, the CDR3 is TGTGCCAGCAGCCGGGGCGCTCGGGGGTCCTATAATTCACCCCTCCACTTT.

Many counts were recorded for this clonotype. The gene calls are TRBV20-1 and TRBJ2-1, with 10 bases matching TRBD2. V lost 3 bases to trimming and J lost 1 base; unmatched junction nucleotides: 0. The CDR3 length is 14 residues. Per germline, CDR1 DFQATT and CDR2 SNEGSKA (reference sequence). Written as DNA, the CDR3 is TGCAGTGCTAGGACTAGCGGGTCCTACAATGAGCAGTTCTTC. Translated: CSARTSGSYNEQFF.

This clonotype was counted only a few times. The rearrangement links TRBV27 to TRBJ2-1; D is ambiguous. With 7 bases removed from V and 0 bases from J, the gap between germline ends came to 16 bases. Germline V gene lookup returns CDR1 MNHEY and CDR2 SMNVEV (reference sequence). This CDR3 spans 16 amino acids. The CDR3 is CASTPSKWSSYNEQFF. The CDR3 DNA reads TGTGCCAGCACCCCTTCCAAGTGGAGCTCCTACAATGAGCAGTTCTTC.

J is TRBJ2-1 and V is TRBV9; no firm D call. Germline lookup yields CDR1 SGDLS and CDR2 YYNGEE. V shed 0 bases and J shed 2 bases, with 9 bases lying between them. The CDR3 consists of 15 residues. CDR3 sequence: CASSVGGETYNEQFF. For the CDR3, the DNA is TGTGCCAGCAGCGTAGGTGGCGAAACCTACAATGAGCAGTTCTTC.

The sample holds many counts of this clonotype. This chain joins TRBV30 and TRBJ1-5, with D unclear. The CDR3 has 12 residues. Germline CDR1 is GTSNPN and CDR2 is SVGIG (reference sequence). V dropped 1 base and J dropped 3 bases, with 4 bases sitting between them. In DNA, the CDR3 is TGTGCCTGGAGTGACCCCAATCAGCCCCAGCATTTT. Amino acid sequence: CAWSDPNQPQHF. The full variable domain, in which reference TRBV30 and TRBJ1-5 provide the parts outside the CDR3, is SQTIHQWPATLVQPVGSPLSLECTVEGTSNPNLYWYRQAAGRGLQLLFYSVGIGQISSEVPQNLSASRPQDRQFILSSKKLLLSDSGFYLCAWSDPNQPQHFGDGTRLSIL.

J is TRBJ2-6 and V is TRBV7-3, with D tentatively TRBD1 (7 bases). CDR1 is SGHTA and CDR2 is FQGTGA in the germline V gene. Trimming removed 1 base from V and 0 bases from J, with 25 bases in between. The CDR3 length is 22 residues. CDR3 bases: TGTGCCAGCAGCTTAATCGGAGGGCGAAGACAGGGCCCCCACTCTGGGGCCAACGTCCTGACTTTC. It specifies CASSLIGGRRQGPHSGANVLTF.

This clonotype was found many times. V usage is TRBV28 and J usage is TRBJ1-5; D remains unclear. Germline V lookup: CDR1 MDHEN, CDR2 SYDVKM. V lost 9 bases, J lost 1 base, and 19 bases lay in between. The CDR3 length is 16 residues. The CDR3 loop reads CASTLSEGGSNQPQHF. The CDR3 nucleotides read TGTGCCAGTACTCTTAGTGAGGGAGGCAGCAATCAGCCCCAGCATTTT.

This sequence joins TRBV2 and TRBJ1-1, with no clear D. The germline V gene encodes CDR1 SNHLY and CDR2 FYNNEI. Trimming cost V 4 bases and J 7 bases, with 4 bases left between them. The CDR3 is made up of 10 amino acids. The CDR3 region has the DNA TGTGCCAGCAGTGGTATTGAAGCTTTCTTT. As protein: CASSGIEAFF.

Many counts were recorded for this clonotype. This rearrangement joins TRBV6-6 to TRBJ2-3; perhaps TRBD1 as D (6 bases). Trimming removed 0 bases at V and 7 bases at J, with 8 bases between. From germline, CDR1 is MNHNY and CDR2 SVGAGI (reference sequence). The length of the CDR3 is 13 residues. The CDR3 loop reads CASSYSQGNTQYF. The DNA for the CDR3 is TGTGCCAGCAGTTACTCACAGGGAAATACGCAGTATTTT.

This clonotype was detected ten times or more. The chain employs TRBV30 and TRBJ2-5, with TRBD2 matching 9 bases. The length of the CDR3 is 14 residues. With 1 base clipped from V and 5 bases from J, the junction kept 5 bases outside the gene matches. Germline CDR1 reads GTSNPN; CDR2 reads SVGIG (reference sequence). The CDR3 loop is CAWSGVAGVETQYF. The CDR3 bases are TGTGCCTGGAGTGGAGTAGCGGGAGTTGAGACCCAGTACTTC. The whole variable domain, filled in from reference TRBV30 and TRBJ2-5, reads SQTIHQWPATLVQPVGSPLSLECTVEGTSNPNLYWYRQAAGRGLQLLFYSVGIGQISSEVPQNLSASRPQDRQFILSSKKLLLSDSGFYLCAWSGVAGVETQYFGPGTRLLVL.

This clonotype was seen at least ten times. The chain links TRBV5-1 to TRBJ2-2, with D unresolved. Germline V lookup: CDR1 SGHRS, CDR2 YFSETQ. The CDR3 consists of 14 residues. With 5 bases removed from V and 0 bases from J, the gap between germline ends came to 8 bases. The CDR3 bases are TGCGCCAGCAGTGGGCTAGCGAACACCGGGGAGCTGTTTTTT. Encoded protein: CASSGLANTGELFF.

This clonotype turned up a few times. V and J are TRBV19 and TRBJ1-1, with no clear D. Germline lookup yields CDR1 LNHDA and CDR2 SQIVND (reference sequence). This CDR3 is 11 amino acids long. V was cut by 3 bases and J by 9 bases, with 8 bases left in between. The CDR3 spells CASSIPPKAFF. The CDR3 DNA reads as TGTGCCAGTAGTATTCCGCCTAAAGCTTTCTTT.

This clonotype was detected ten times or more. The DNA for the CDR3 is TGTGCCAGCAGCCGGGGGTTAGGAGAGACCCAGTACTTC. This translates into CASSRGLGETQYF. The chain joins TRBV11-2 to TRBJ2-5, with D possibly TRBD2 on 6 matching bases. CDR1 and CDR2 from the germline V gene are SGHAT and FQNNGV. Trimming took 5 bases from V and 4 from J, leaving 11 bases between them. This CDR3 contains 13 residues.

The V call is TRBV5-4, the J call TRBJ1-5; 10 nucleotides match TRBD1. The CDR3 runs 24 residues. Germline V lookup: CDR1 SGHNT, CDR2 YYREEE (reference sequence). With V trimmed by 0 bases and J by 3 bases, 27 bases remained unmatched. Written as DNA, the CDR3 is TGTGCCAGCAGCTTGGATGGGGGACTAGCGAACACCGGGGACAGGGGTGGCCCCAATCAGCCCCAGCATTTT. As protein: CASSLDGGLANTGDRGGPNQPQHF.

This clonotype was detected many times. The chain employs TRBV28 and TRBJ1-2; D is uncertain. The CDR3 covers 14 residues. Germline CDR1 reads MDHEN; CDR2 reads SYDVKM. The V and J ends lost 8 bases and 7 bases respectively, with 20 bases between them. The CDR3 DNA sequence: TGTGCCAGCTATATAAATCTCTCAAGGGCTGGCTACACCTTC. This encodes CASYINLSRAGYTF.

The V and J genes are TRBV20-1 and TRBJ2-7; 7 bases line up with TRBD1. Looked up from germline, CDR1 is DFQATT and CDR2 is SNEGSKA (reference sequence). V dropped 3 bases and J dropped 0; count of bases not matched to a gene: 5. The CDR3 totals 14 residues. CDR3 loop: CSASWDRGSYEQYF. The CDR3 DNA is TGCAGTGCTAGTTGGGACAGAGGCTCCTACGAGCAGTACTTC.

V gene TRBV28 combines with J gene TRBJ1-4; D is possibly TRBD1 (6 bases). Germline V gene sequence: CDR1 MDHEN, CDR2 SYDVKM. CDR3 size: 15 residues. V lost 7 bases, J lost 5 bases, and 17 bases lay in between. The CDR3 DNA reads as TGTGCCAGCACCCCGGGGGGCTCGAGGAATGAAAAACTGTTTTTT. Its translation: CASTPGGSRNEKLFF.

Many counts were recorded for this clonotype. This chain uses TRBV6-2 or TRBV6-3 with TRBJ2-5; D is uncertain. From germline, CDR1 is MNHEY and CDR2 SVGEGT. V lost 0 bases to trimming and J lost 3 bases, with 14 bases between them. This CDR3 spans 16 amino acids. CDR3 DNA sequence: TGTGCCAGCAGTTACTCATGGACCCAAGAGGAAGAGACCCAGTACTTC. Its translation is CASSYSWTQEEETQYF.

The genes are TRBV29-1 and TRBJ1-1, with TRBD1 as a possible D gene (5 bases). Germline lookup yields CDR1 SQVTM and CDR2 ANQGSEA. CDR3 length: 14 residues. V lost 2 bases to trimming and J lost 0 bases, with 10 bases between them. The CDR3 loop reads CSVEKGLMNTEAFF. CDR3 bases: TGCAGCGTTGAAAAGGGGTTGATGAACACTGAAGCTTTCTTT.

The chain is built from TRBV20-1 and TRBJ2-2; a weak D match, TRBD2 (6 bases). Germline V gives CDR1 DFQATT, CDR2 SNEGSKA (reference sequence). The CDR3 has 17 residues. The V gene lost 5 bases and the J gene lost 4 bases, with 23 bases spanning the gap. The CDR3 region is CSARRPLAASPTGELFF. In DNA, the CDR3 is TGCAGTGCTCGACGGCCACTAGCCGCTAGCCCCACCGGGGAGCTGTTTTTT.

This clonotype showed up many times. This chain joins TRBV28 and TRBJ1-2, with D possibly being TRBD1 (6 bases). Germline CDR1 MDHEN, CDR2 SYDVKM. The CDR3 has 14 residues. Between the trimmed V and J ends, which lost 2 bases and 3 bases, there was a span of 10 bases. In DNA, the CDR3 is TGTGCCAGCAGTTTACAGGAGGGGGACTATGGCTACACCTTC. This codes for CASSLQEGDYGYTF.

This clonotype has ten or more counts. This sequence joins TRBV20-1 and TRBJ1-6, with 9 bases fitting TRBD1. Germline V gene data show CDR1 as DFQATT and CDR2 as SNEGSKA (reference sequence). CDR3 length equals 14 residues. Trimming took 5 bases from V and 9 from J; bases not matched to a gene: 8. In nucleotides, the CDR3 is TGCAGTGCTTATTGGACAGGGGAGGGTTCACCCCTCCACTTT. This sequence encodes CSAYWTGEGSPLHF.

Turning to this clonotype: This may be a read error, as it is one base from a much larger clone. The V and J genes are TRBV28 and TRBJ2-7; TRBD2 is a possible D gene (6 bases). CDR1 and CDR2 (germline): MDHEN, SYDVKM. The V end lost 11 bases, the J end lost 2 bases, and 19 bases lay between the germline ends. This CDR3 is built from 14 residues. The CDR3 DNA reads as TGTGCCGGCAAAAGACTAGAGGAGCCCTACGAGCAGTACTTC. It codes for CAGKRLEEPYEQYF.

This clonotype was observed many times. The chain uses TRBV24-1 and TRBJ2-3; 9 nucleotides match TRBD1. J gave up 3 bases and V 5 bases, and 5 bases lay outside the gene matches. The germline CDR1 and CDR2 sequences are KGHDR and SFDVKD. The CDR3 totals 15 residues. This CDR3 is CATSGDRGDTDTQYF. CDR3 in DNA: TGTGCCACCAGTGGCGACAGGGGGGATACAGATACGCAGTATTTT.

The gene calls are TRBV20-1 and TRBJ2-5; D may match TRBD1 or TRBD2 (5 bases each). V lost 2 bases and J 2 bases, leaving 12 bases between the germline ends. The CDR3 has 14 residues. From germline, CDR1 is DFQATT and CDR2 SNEGSKA (reference sequence). CDR3 protein: CSARYGAAQETQYF. The CDR3 region has the DNA TGCAGTGCTAGATACGGGGCGGCTCAAGAGACCCAGTACTTC.